This T cell receptor beta chain stems from a study of blood T cell repertoires in COVID-19. As for the study in general: The United States, Italy and Spain provided the acute and convalescent COVID-19 samples.

This clone was picked up one time. Sequenced by immunoSEQ multiplex PCR; TCRdb stores in-frame clones only, minus some. The sample gives some 200,000 clones, about 83% of which show up once; 3.7% is in the top ten. Specimen: peripheral blood. This receptor was obtained from a man aged 18 to 30 with active or convalescent COVID-19.

CDR3 sequence: CASSLSLSGGAFYNEQFF. The CDR3 DNA follows: TGTGCCAGCAGCTTGTCACTTAGCGGGGGGGCCTTCTACAATGAGCAGTTCTTC. The gene calls are TRBV5-6 and TRBJ2-1, with 11 bases lining up with TRBD2. The CDR3 covers 18 residues. CDR1 and CDR2 (germline): SGHDT, YYEEEE. Trimming cost V 1 base and J 3 bases; bases outside gene matches: 9. Full variable domain (rest looked up from reference TRBV5-6 and TRBJ2-1): DAGVTQSPTHLIKTRGQQVTLRCSPKSGHDTVSWYQQALGQGPQFIFQYYEEEERQRGNFPDRFSGHQFPNYSSELNVNALLLGDSALYLCASSLSLSGGAFYNEQFFGPGTRLTVL.